A selection of T cell receptor beta chains follows, all from one sample in a study of radiotherapy plus CTLA-4 blockade in lung cancer. Using immunoSEQ multiplex PCR, the repertoire was profiled, and TCRdb retains in-frame clones only, with some absent. This sample has fewer than 55,000 clones, with roughly three quarters found just once. The specimen comprised peripheral blood, sampled from a patient treated with radiotherapy plus ipilimumab. These receptors all stem from a human donor with non-small cell lung cancer whose response to radiotherapy plus ipilimumab could not be evaluated. Both conserved end residues are part of each CDR3. A D gene is named only where the DNA matches it firmly. Clone size appears in some rows only: once, few, many, or a class for an expanded clone.

d_call,j_call,clone_size,cdr3_length,v_call,cdr3_nt,cdr3_aa
NA,TRBJ2-7,NA,14,TRBV4-1,TGCGCCAGCAGACCCAGATCGGGGGTCTACGAGCAGTACTTC,CASRPRSGVYEQYF
TRBD1,TRBJ2-7,NA,14,TRBV7-2,TGTGCCAGCAGCCTGACAGGGGCGGCCTACGAGCAGTACTTC,CASSLTGAAYEQYF
NA,TRBJ2-3,once,14,TRBV4-2,TGTGCCAGCAGCCGGACAGTCTTCACAGATACGCAGTATTTT,CASSRTVFTDTQYF
TRBD2,TRBJ2-7,once,14,TRBV5-6,TGTGCCAGCGTGCTCTGGGGGGGGTCCTACGAGCAGTACTTC,CASVLWGGSYEQYF
TRBD2,TRBJ2-2,NA,13,TRBV2,TGTGCCAGCAGTGCACTAGCGGAGGGGGAGCTGTTTTTT,CASSALAEGELFF
NA,TRBJ2-7,NA,14,TRBV6-1,TGTGCCAGCAGTGAAATGGCAGATCTCTACGAGCAGTACTTC,CASSEMADLYEQYF
NA,TRBJ2-5,NA,14,TRBV6-6,TGTGCCAGCAAACTCGACAGGAGCCAAGAGACCCAGTACTTC,CASKLDRSQETQYF
NA,TRBJ2-5,NA,12,TRBV2,TGTGCCAGCAGTGACAGGGCCGAGACCCAGTACTTC,CASSDRAETQYF
NA,TRBJ1-5,NA,13,TRBV7-2,TGTGCCAGCAGAGAGGCAGGGGAACAGCCCCAGCATTTT,CASREAGEQPQHF
NA,TRBJ2-1,NA,15,TRBV2,TGTGCCAGCAGCAAAGCCTCTAGCTCCTACAATGAGCAGTTCTTC,CASSKASSSYNEQFF
TRBD1,TRBJ1-2,NA,14,TRBV4-2,TGTGCCAGCAGCCAAGATCCAGGGGGGAATGGCTACACCTTC,CASSQDPGGNGYTF
TRBD1,TRBJ1-1,NA,12,TRBV6-6,TGTGCCAGCAGAGCAGGGGGGACAGAAGCTTTCTTT,CASRAGGTEAFF
NA,TRBJ2-5,NA,14,TRBV6-7,TGTGCCAGCAGTTTGGGGGCGATTCTTATTTTGTGGTACTTC,CASSLGAILILWYF
NA,TRBJ2-1,NA,13,TRBV27,TGTGCCAGCAGTTCAATAGATGAGGGTGAGCAGTTCTTC,CASSSIDEGEQFF
TRBD1,TRBJ1-2,NA,14,TRBV19,TGTGCCAGTAGTCTAGAAGGGACAGTCCGAGCCTACACCTTC,CASSLEGTVRAYTF
TRBD1,TRBJ2-7,NA,15,TRBV4-3,TGCGCCAGCAGCCAAGATAGGGGACAGACCTACGAGCAGTACTTC,CASSQDRGQTYEQYF
TRBD2,TRBJ2-7,NA,15,TRBV7-9,TGTGCCAGCGTACTAGCGGGGGGCCCTGCCTACGAGCAGTACTTC,CASVLAGGPAYEQYF
NA,TRBJ2-5,NA,14,TRBV7-2,TGTGCCAGCAGCTTTCAAGGGGGGGGAGAGACCCAGTACTTC,CASSFQGGGETQYF
NA,TRBJ1-5,NA,11,TRBV6-5,TGTGCCAGCGGAGGTTATCAGCCCCAGCATTTT,CASGGYQPQHF
NA,TRBJ2-7,few,12,TRBV5-1,TGCGCCAGCAGCTTAGGGGGCGGGGTGGAGTACTTC,CASSLGGGVEYF
TRBD2,TRBJ2-1,once,15,TRBV7-2,TGTGCCAGCAGCTTAGGACTAGCCTTGAGGGCGGAGCAGTTCTTC,CASSLGLALRAEQFF
TRBD2,TRBJ2-7,NA,14,TRBV10-2,TGCGCCAGCAGTGAGTCTGCGGGAGGCTACGAGCAGTACTTC,CASSESAGGYEQYF
NA,TRBJ1-3,NA,15,TRBV7-2,TGTGCCAGCAGCCCGGGGACATTCTCTGGAAACACCATATATTTT,CASSPGTFSGNTIYF
NA,TRBJ1-1,NA,16,TRBV4-3,TGCGCCAGCAGCCAAGATTGGAACAGGGCGAACACTGAAGCTTTCTTT,CASSQDWNRANTEAFF
NA,TRBJ1-6,NA,18,TRBV27,TGTGCCAGCACCGGAAGACCAGGGGATCCGTCCTATAATTCACCCCTCCACTTT,CASTGRPGDPSYNSPLHF
NA,TRBJ2-1,NA,12,TRBV29-1,TGCAGCTCGGCCAGGGGCTACAATGAGCAGTTCTTC,CSSARGYNEQFF
NA,TRBJ2-1,NA,15,TRBV4-2,TGTGCCAGCAGCCAACCGCCAGGTGGCATTCCTGAGCAGTTCTTC,CASSQPPGGIPEQFF
NA,TRBJ1-2,once,14,TRBV27,TGTGCCAGCAGCCCGACAGGATTTAACTATGGCTACACCTTC,CASSPTGFNYGYTF
TRBD1,TRBJ1-2,NA,15,TRBV6-5,TGTGCCAGCAGTTACCAGGGGGCACCTAACTATGGCTACACCTTC,CASSYQGAPNYGYTF
NA,TRBJ1-1,once,12,TRBV29-1,TGCAGCGCCCTACAGGGTACCGCTGAAGCTTTCTTT,CSALQGTAEAFF
TRBD1,TRBJ1-1,NA,15,TRBV19,TGTGCCAGTAAGGTCGCCGGGACAGCGGTCCCTGAAGCCTTCTTT,CASKVAGTAVPEAFF
NA,TRBJ2-7,NA,14,TRBV6-5,TGTGCCAGCAGCCGGACTCCTGTCTCCTACGAGCAGTACTTC,CASSRTPVSYEQYF
NA,TRBJ2-2,NA,15,TRBV5-4,TGTGCCAGCAGCTTGTCCAAGGGGGGGATCGGGGAGCTGTTTTTT,CASSLSKGGIGELFF
NA,TRBJ2-3,NA,13,TRBV4-3,TGCGCCAGCGGACGACTAGGCACAGATACGCAGTATTTT,CASGRLGTDTQYF
NA,TRBJ1-1,NA,12,TRBV6-6,TGTGCCAGCAGTTTCCAGAACACTGAAGCTTTCTTT,CASSFQNTEAFF
NA,TRBJ1-6,NA,14,TRBV6-6,TGTGCCAGCAGTTACTCGTCAGGGAATTCACCCCTCCACTTT,CASSYSSGNSPLHF
TRBD2,TRBJ2-3,NA,17,TRBV5-6,TGTGCCAGCAGCTTGGGGTTAGCGGGGGGGATCTATGGTACGCAGTATTTT,CASSLGLAGGIYGTQYF
TRBD1,TRBJ2-3,NA,13,TRBV2,TGTGCCAGCATCACGGACAGGGGTGATACGCAGTATTTT,CASITDRGDTQYF
NA,TRBJ2-3,NA,13,TRBV19,TGTGCCAGTAGCCTGGGGCGCACAGATACGCAGTATTTT,CASSLGRTDTQYF
TRBD2,TRBJ2-3,few,16,TRBV9,TGTGCCAGCAGCGTACGACTAGCGGGAATGGGAGATACGCAGTATTTT,CASSVRLAGMGDTQYF
NA,TRBJ2-2,NA,15,TRBV5-4,TGTGCCAGCAGCGCCGAAATCCTTAGGGGCGGGGAGCTGTTTTTT,CASSAEILRGGELFF
TRBD2,TRBJ2-1,NA,17,TRBV18,TGTGCCAGCTCACCGTACACTAGCGGGAGAATCACCCAAGAGCAGTTCTTC,CASSPYTSGRITQEQFF
NA,TRBJ2-7,NA,10,TRBV29-1,TGCAGCGTTGAAGCCGGGGAGCAGTACTTC,CSVEAGEQYF
NA,TRBJ2-2,NA,16,TRBV6-5,TGTGCCAGCAGTTACCTCCGGGGGACGAACACCGGGGAGCTGTTTTTT,CASSYLRGTNTGELFF
NA,TRBJ1-5,NA,13,TRBV30,TGTGCCTGGGGACACTCTAGCAATCAGCCCCAGCATTTT,CAWGHSSNQPQHF
TRBD2,TRBJ2-7,NA,15,TRBV7-2,TGTGCCAGCAGCATACGTAGCGGGAGAGTATACGAGCAGTACTTC,CASSIRSGRVYEQYF